This TCR beta chain was retrieved from a study of blood T cell repertoires in COVID-19. Trimming removed 5 bases from V and 5 bases from J; junction bases left unmatched: 13. The CDR3 is made up of 16 amino acids. From germline, CDR1 is MDHEN and CDR2 SYDVKM. This clone was found a few times. Some clones are missing from TCRdb's copy, which holds only in-frame ones; the method was immunoSEQ multiplex PCR. The sample contains some 370,000 clones, around 87% of which appear only once. This receptor was identified in a young man with active or convalescent COVID-19. Sequencing was done on a sample of peripheral blood. V is TRBV28 and J is TRBJ2-5; 8 bases fit TRBD1. The CDR3 region has the DNA TGTGCCAGCAGTGAACAGGGACAGGCACTGGGGGAGACCCAGTACTTC. Residues: CASSEQGQALGETQYF.